This T cell receptor beta chain originates from a study of identical twins listed by TCRdb under 2016. A note on the overall study: To test whether fetal clonotypes persist, this study deep-sequenced TCR alpha and beta repertoires from monozygotic twins, from unrelated adults of various ages, and from cord blood. Replicate twin experiments were performed at different times using different library preparation protocols to rule out contamination. The paper as a whole reports these results and caveats: Abundant cord blood beta clonotypes had fewer insertions, young adult naive repertoires showed a similar but weaker trend, and memory repertoires showed no such trend. In monozygotic twins, recombination models systematically underestimated out-of-frame TCR alpha sharing, but the models matched the sharing seen between unrelated individuals. Compared with coincidental sharing between unrelated individuals, out-of-frame TCR alpha sequences shared between twins had an excess of sequences with low generation probability. Because the same donors could not be followed over many years, the conclusions relied on cross-sectional statistical analysis. The excess sharing between twins in beta out-of-frame sequences was weaker because fewer shared sequences reduced the signal-to-noise ratio. Zero-insertion analyses could be partly confounded by invariant T cells such as MAIT and iNKT, though diverse VJ usage argued against such confounding for most clonotypes.

Every donor was a healthy Caucasian. Three unrelated non-twin adults were also sequenced: a male aged 18 to 30, a male aged 50 to 59 and a female aged 50 to 59. Using Miltenyi CD45RO+ enrichment and human naive T-cell isolation kits, memory (CD45RO+) and naive T cells were isolated from PBMC. This clonotype has a handful of counts. It has no known antigen specificity. Per-base quality was not reported, and no clone a single base away is much larger than it. The library was made by 5' RACE. The instrument was an Illumina HiSeq 2000. Template switching introduced a universal primer binding site; the final cDNA contained a unique molecular identifier, enabling accurate counting of TCR cDNA molecules. First-strand cDNA for TCR alpha and beta chains was synthesized from specific primers in the conserved constant-segment region. To control for contamination, every cDNA library was double barcoded, receiving both a SMART-Mk sample barcode and Illumina barcodes. TruSeq adapter sequences along with Illumina sample barcodes were introduced in two successive PCR steps. Sequencing of the TCR alpha and beta cDNA libraries was done on the Illumina HiSeq platform using custom primers. The study's own analysis went as follows. Raw reads were processed with MiGEC to extract unique molecular identifiers, and MiXCR was used to determine CDR3 positions. Recombination models were inferred per individual with the repgenHMM and IGoR tools using an EM algorithm. The analysis of shared clonotypes was done with the tcR package in R, with sharing normalized by the product of cloneset sizes. Out-of-frame nonproductive sequences were analyzed to study raw recombination free of thymic and clonal selection effects. TCRdb reprocessing: public reads trimmed at Q25 with fastp, clones called with MiXCR, in-frame beta chains kept. Every entry covers one CDR3 protein and lists the most common genes and DNA from its rows. TCRdb assigned the V and J calls; the authors' analysis was not used. The sample contains 690,000 or so distinct CDR3 sequences, approximately 6.1% of them found a single time. The ten biggest clones cover around 1.9% of the sample.

Specimen: naive T cells sorted from blood. This specimen's cell subset or site label, interpreted: cells isolated with a human naive T-cell isolation kit. The TCR comes from a man aged 18 to 30 in good health.

The CDR3 protein: CASRQGSQEETQYF. The DNA reads TGCGCCAGCCGGCAGGGCTCTCAGGAAGAGACCCAGTACTTC. The sequence is built from TRBV5-1 and TRBJ2-5; perhaps TRBD1 is the D gene, with 5 bases matching. The CDR3 contains 14 residues, cysteine and phenylalanine counted. Of all the DNA, just the CDR3 is kept, 42 bases in frame from base 1. From a lookup of the germline V gene, CDR1 and CDR2 are SGHRS and YFSETQ. V is reduced by 7 bases and J by 3 bases, leaving a spacing of 16 bases between them.